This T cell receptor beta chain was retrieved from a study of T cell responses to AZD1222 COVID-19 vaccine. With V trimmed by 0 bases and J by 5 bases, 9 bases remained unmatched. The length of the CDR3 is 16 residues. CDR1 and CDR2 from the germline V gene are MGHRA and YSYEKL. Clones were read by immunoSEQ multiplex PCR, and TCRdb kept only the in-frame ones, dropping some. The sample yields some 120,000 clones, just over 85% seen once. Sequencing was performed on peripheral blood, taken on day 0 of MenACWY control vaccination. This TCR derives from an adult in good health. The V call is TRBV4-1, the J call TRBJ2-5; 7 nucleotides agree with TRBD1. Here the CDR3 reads CASSQDMAGGQETQYF. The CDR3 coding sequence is TGCGCCAGCAGCCAAGATATGGCAGGGGGTCAGGAGACCCAGTACTTC.